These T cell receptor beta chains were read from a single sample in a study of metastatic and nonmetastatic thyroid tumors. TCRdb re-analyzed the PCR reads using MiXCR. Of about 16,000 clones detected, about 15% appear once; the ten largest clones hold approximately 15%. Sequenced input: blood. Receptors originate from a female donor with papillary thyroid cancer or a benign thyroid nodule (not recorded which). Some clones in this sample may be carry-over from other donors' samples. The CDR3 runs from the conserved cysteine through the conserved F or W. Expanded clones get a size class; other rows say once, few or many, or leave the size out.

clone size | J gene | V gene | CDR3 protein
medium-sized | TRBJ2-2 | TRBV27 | CASSVGQVNTGELFF
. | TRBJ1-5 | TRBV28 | CASSLIELQGLFNQPQHF
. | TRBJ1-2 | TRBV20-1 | CSATRDSYGYTF
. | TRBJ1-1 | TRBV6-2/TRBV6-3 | CASRGLDSPATEAFF
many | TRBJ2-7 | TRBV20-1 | CSARDPLAGVSYEQYF
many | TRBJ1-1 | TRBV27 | CASSSPGRQGTEAFF
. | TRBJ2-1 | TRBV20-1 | CSARVGGPNNEQFF
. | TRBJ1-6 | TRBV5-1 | CASSLEGQGNSPLHF
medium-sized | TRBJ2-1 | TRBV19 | CASSSLGAEQFF
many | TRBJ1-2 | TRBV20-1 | CSAYAGGEGYTF
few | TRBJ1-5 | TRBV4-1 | CASSQEHRNNQPQHF
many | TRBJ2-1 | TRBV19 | CASSHGPGSYNEQFF
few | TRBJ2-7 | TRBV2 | CASMGEVYEQYF
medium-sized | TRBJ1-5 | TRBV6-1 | CASSHPGGAQPQHF
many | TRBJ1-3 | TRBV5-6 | CASSRRGPYSGNTIYF
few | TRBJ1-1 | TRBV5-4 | CASRYLDTPNTEAFF
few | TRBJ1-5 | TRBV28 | CASSPLRQGSNQPQHF
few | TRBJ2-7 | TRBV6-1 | CASSPTGGMREQYF
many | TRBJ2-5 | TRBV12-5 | CASGARSVGRETQYF
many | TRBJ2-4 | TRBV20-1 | CSASGHRARENIQYF
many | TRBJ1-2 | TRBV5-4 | CASSLRTDNSYGYTF
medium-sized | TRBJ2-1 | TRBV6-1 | CASSWGSSGYNEQFF
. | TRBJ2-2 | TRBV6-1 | CASSLVGGVRELFF
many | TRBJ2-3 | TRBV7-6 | CASSRTSGGSTDTQYF
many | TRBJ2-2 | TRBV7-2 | CASSLLRAPGELFF
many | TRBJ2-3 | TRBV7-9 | CASSSMGAEDTQYF
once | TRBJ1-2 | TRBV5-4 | CAGSLVRSGGYTF
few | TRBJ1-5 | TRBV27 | CASGPRGGNQPQHF
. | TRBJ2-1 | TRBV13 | CASSLGGGALEQFF
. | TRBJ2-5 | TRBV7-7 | CASSLNGGAETQYF
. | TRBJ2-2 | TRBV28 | CASSLFLGKAGELFF
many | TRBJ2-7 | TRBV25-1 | CASSEPYEQYF
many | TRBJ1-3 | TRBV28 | CASSPGFSGNTIYF
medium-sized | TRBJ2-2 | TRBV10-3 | CAISSQTGNTGELFF
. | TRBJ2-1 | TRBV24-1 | CATSDIRGGSSYNEQFF
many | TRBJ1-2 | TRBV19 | CASSSGTGPYYGYTF
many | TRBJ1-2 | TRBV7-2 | CASSLGTPGGSGYTF
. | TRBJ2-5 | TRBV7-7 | CASSLGPGGVETQYF
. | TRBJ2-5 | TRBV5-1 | CASSLEGLGETQYF
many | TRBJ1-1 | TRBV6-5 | CASSYSIPGPTEAFF
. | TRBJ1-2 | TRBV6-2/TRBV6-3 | CASMVADYGYTF
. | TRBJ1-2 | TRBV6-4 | CASSRGNTGEYGYTF
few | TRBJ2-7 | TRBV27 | CASSLSTSGYEQYF
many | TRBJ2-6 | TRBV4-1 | CASSQEGGKANVLTF
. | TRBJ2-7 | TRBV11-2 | CASSLYRVEQYF
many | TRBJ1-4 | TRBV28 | CASSLSRNEKLFF
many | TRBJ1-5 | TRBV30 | CAWSRDRYNQPQHF
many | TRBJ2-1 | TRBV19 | CASSRAGLAYNEQFF
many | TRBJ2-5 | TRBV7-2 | CASSLYGTQYF
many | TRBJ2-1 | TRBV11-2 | CASSLTSDSYNEQFF
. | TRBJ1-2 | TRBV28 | CASRTGGGDGYTF
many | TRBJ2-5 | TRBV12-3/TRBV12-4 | CASTRRDQETQYF
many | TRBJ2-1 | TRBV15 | CATSKNYNEQFF